This paragraph reports one T cell receptor beta chain. Its antigen remains unknown. This sample was taken from a study of cytomegalovirus exposure and HLA in healthy donors. Findings and caveats of the study: Analyzed later, association rates of TCRs varied across HLA loci, with DRB1 most and HLA-C fewest. Per published accounts, TCR beta sequences correctly predicted the HLA-A and HLA-B alleles of most subjects.

Per germline, CDR1 MNHNY and CDR2 SVGAGI (reference sequence). This CDR3 region has 15 residues. V was trimmed by 5 bases and J by 0 bases, leaving 13 bases between them. At collection, donors were nominally healthy, but unrecorded immune exposures were probable. The PCR contained 60 Vbeta and 13 Jbeta primers. Profiled with immunoSEQ multiplex PCR; TCRdb holds only in-frame clones, not every one. The listing contains about 210,000 clones. The chain uses TRBV6-6 and TRBJ1-1, with a weak D call TRBD1 (5 bases). The sequenced sample was PBMCs. The receptor's source is a woman aged 25-40 years in good health and CMV-seropositive. CDR3 sequence (DNA): TGTGCCAGCAGTAAAACTGACAGTCTGAACACTGAAGCTTTCTTT. The encoded protein is CASSKTDSLNTEAFF.